This TCR beta chain is from a study of blood T cell repertoires in COVID-19 (dated by TCRdb to the early 2020s). Study-wide context: Collaborator samples came from the United States, Italy and Spain and covered acute and convalescent phases of COVID-19. Subjects who had been exposed to COVID-19, were actively infected with it, or had recovered from it provided the deeply sampled blood TCRbeta repertoires that made up the dataset. Samples were obtained from the ongoing ImmuneRACE study (first 160 participants) and from over 1,000 subjects provided by 6 global collaborators. A de-identified subject ID, COVID-19 status, age in years and sex were almost always included in the sample metadata. The repertoires were released in a freely available public database intended as a resource for research on the immune response to SARS-CoV-2. The prospective study material was composed of cDNA or gDNA derived from T cells, B-cell-depleted T cells, or PBMCs. HLA class I and class II types, where available, came from metadata supplied by the sample provider rather than from assay-based typing.

TCRbeta CDR3 regions were amplified from genomic DNA using the immunoSEQ Assay, a bias-controlled multiplex PCR. The published analysis was carried out like this. The number of nucleated cells in each sample was estimated by amplification of reference gene primers within the assay. To quantify the absolute abundance of each unique TCRbeta CDR3 rearrangement, sequence reads were collapsed and filtered. For each sample, productive Simpson clonality was calculated by taking the square root of Simpson's diversity index across productive rearrangements. TCRdb's version of the immuneACCESS table is confined to in-frame rearrangements and falls short of the full clone set. An unresolved V gene accounts for under half of the shortfall where checked; the remainder is of unknown origin. That table supplies the V and J calls and clone size; D and trimming were determined from the DNA. This sample holds almost 80,000 clones; 82% were observed only once. About a third of the sample lies in the top ten.

What the authors observed across the whole study: Clinical and demographic metadata were provided uncurated, with the amount varying by source and participant.

Whole blood was collected in K2EDTA tubes by collaborating institutions according to the institutions' own protocols. For TCRbeta analysis, collaborator samples were shipped as frozen whole blood, as isolated PBMCs, or as DNA extracted from either sample type. In regard to this clone: No antigen is known for it. Base-call qualities are not available, and no considerably larger clone is one nucleotide away.

The CDR1 and CDR2 encoded by the germline V gene are LGHNA and YNFKEQ. The CDR3, from cysteine to phenylalanine, totals 15 residues. Only the CDR3 portion is preserved as DNA: 45 bases, with reading frame beginning at the first base. The V end loses 5 bases and the J end loses 2 bases, and a stretch of 13 bases separates them. The sequence is built from TRBV4-2 and TRBJ1-5; tentative D gene TRBD1, with 5 bases matching. Sequenced sample: peripheral blood. The source is a woman between 65 and 79 years old with acute or convalescent COVID-19. The CDR3 has the sequence CASSVGPGGNQPQHF. The sequenced DNA: TGTGCCAGCAGCGTGGGGCCGGGGGGCAATCAGCCCCAGCATTTT.